The T cell receptor (beta chain) under discussion was sequenced for a study of neurological immune-mediated disorders. CDR3 length: 15 residues. Germline V gene lookup returns CDR1 SGHRS and CDR2 YFSETQ. V lost 4 bases and J 3 bases, leaving 14 bases between the germline ends. Findings and limits, study-wide: Multiple sclerosis, the disease with the least TCR clonal expansion, fell below healthy controls, whereas HTLV-1-associated myelopathy showed the most. Among expanded clones, no CDR3 amino acid sequences were shared across subjects, a pattern suggesting private repertoires in all groups.

The team produced cDNA through 5'RACE using 10-nucleotide random UMIs. TCRdb re-derived calls from the 5' RACE reads in MiXCR, one entry per CDR3 protein. The sample has more than 45,000 distinct CDR3 sequences, more than 9.5% seen once. This clonotype was observed at least ten times. Antigen unknown. The rearrangement links TRBV5-1 to TRBJ1-3, with D perhaps TRBD1 (6 bases). The sequenced sample consisted of PBMCs. This TCR was recovered from a man aged 60 to 75 in good health. The chain's CDR3 is CASSPEAGVGNTIYF. The CDR3 DNA sequence: TGCGCCAGCAGCCCGGAGGCAGGGGTTGGAAACACCATATATTTT.